Following are 21 T cell receptor beta chains from one sample sequenced in a study of blood T cell repertoires in COVID-19. The data were produced by immunoSEQ multiplex PCR, yet TCRdb's version contains in-frame clones alone and is incomplete. The sample has roughly 100,000 clones; 84% are singletons. Sequencing was done on a sample of peripheral blood. These receptors came from a man aged 65 to 79 with active or convalescent COVID-19.

This chain connects TRBV3-1 (or the pseudogene TRBV3-2) to TRBJ1-2; 9 positions agree with TRBD1. Germline CDR1 is LGHDT and CDR2 is YNNKEL (reference sequence). CDR3 length: 15 residues. Trimming at V came to 4 bases and at J to 4 bases, leaving 7 bases not matched to a gene. The chain's CDR3 is CASSPRDREGYGYTF. DNA of the CDR3: TGTGCCAGCAGCCCCCGGGACAGGGAGGGCTATGGCTACACCTTC.

The chain recombines TRBV11-2 with TRBJ1-1; D is undetermined. Germline values: CDR1 SGHAT, CDR2 FQNNGV. V shed 3 bases and J shed 1 base, with 6 bases lying between them. The CDR3 has 13 amino acids. CDR3 nucleotide sequence: TGTGCCAGCAGCTTCGGAGGGAACACTGAAGCTTTCTTT. The encoded protein is CASSFGGNTEAFF.

Only one count was recorded for this clone. The chain employs TRBV5-1 and TRBJ2-1, with D possibly matching TRBD1 (6 bases). This CDR3 is 16 amino acids long. Trimming removed 2 bases from V and 1 base from J, with 13 bases in between. CDR1 is SGHRS, CDR2 YFSETQ, per germline. The CDR3 is CASSFQGLESYNEQFF. The CDR3 coding sequence is TGCGCCAGCAGCTTCCAGGGGTTAGAATCCTACAATGAGCAGTTCTTC.

This chain links TRBV6-5 with TRBJ2-7; a possible D gene is TRBD2 (7 bases). CDR1 MNHEY and CDR2 SVGAGI come from the germline V gene. The germline V and J ends were trimmed by 0 bases and 2 bases, with 11 bases remaining between them. The length of the CDR3 is 15 residues. As DNA, the CDR3 is TGTGCCAGCAGTTACTCGGCGGGGGCCCCCTACGAGCAGTACTTC. The encoded protein is CASSYSAGAPYEQYF.

The rearrangement joins TRBV7-2 to TRBJ2-5; 9 positions agree with TRBD2. Germline V gene data show CDR1 as SGHTA and CDR2 as FQGNSA. The CDR3 spans 15 residues. The junction had 6 bases not matched to a gene; V was cut back by 5 bases and J by 2 bases. The CDR3 sequence is CASSLLAGAQETQYF. CDR3 coding DNA: TGTGCCAGCAGCCTATTAGCGGGGGCGCAAGAGACCCAGTACTTC.

This chain uses TRBV18 with TRBJ2-5; D remains ambiguous. The V gene's germline CDR1 is KGHSH and CDR2 LQKENI. V was trimmed by 0 bases and J by 5 bases, leaving 10 bases between them. The CDR3 is made up of 14 amino acids. The CDR3, as DNA: TGTGCCAGCTCACCACCGTCTAGTAGGGAGACCCAGTACTTC. This gives the protein CASSPPSSRETQYF.

This clone was found once. The chain combines TRBV4-1 with TRBJ1-1, with TRBD1 matching over 8 bases. Germline-derived CDR1 and CDR2 are MGHRA and YSYEKL. This CDR3 is built from 14 residues. Losses at the gene ends were 3 bases for V and 11 bases for J; bases not matched to a gene: 11. This chain's CDR3 is CASSQGGQAEWAFF. In DNA, the CDR3 is TGCGCCAGCAGCCAGGGGGGACAGGCAGAATGGGCTTTCTTT.

The gene calls are TRBV11-3 and TRBJ2-7, with 8 nucleotides matching TRBD1. This CDR3 is 13 amino acids long. CDR1 and CDR2 from the germline V gene are SGHNT and YENEEA. The V and J ends lost 1 base and 6 bases, in that order; junction bases with no gene match: 2. The CDR3 sequence: CASSLGTGSEQYF. CDR3 in DNA: TGTGCCAGCAGCTTAGGGACAGGGAGCGAGCAGTACTTC.

This rearrangement joins TRBV7-3 to TRBJ2-5; no reliable D call. The CDR3 consists of 15 residues. Trimming removed 5 bases from V and 5 bases from J, with 18 bases in between. CDR1 is SGHTA and CDR2 is FQGTGA in the germline V gene. CDR3 residues: CASSLQPGEWETQYF. CDR3 coding DNA: TGTGCCAGCAGCCTTCAACCGGGTGAATGGGAGACCCAGTACTTC.

This clone was seen a handful of times. This chain joins TRBV9 and TRBJ2-5, with a tentative D call TRBD1 (5 bases). The CDR3 sequence is 13 residues long. Germline CDR1 SGDLS, CDR2 YYNGEE. V lost 3 bases and J 5 bases, leaving 11 bases between the germline ends. The CDR3 region is CASSEASGETQYF. CDR3 nucleotides: TGTGCCAGCAGCGAGGCCTCAGGGGAGACCCAGTACTTC.

The V gene is TRBV5-4, the J gene TRBJ2-1; 13 bases match TRBD2. This CDR3 has 15 residues. J gave up 6 bases and V 4 bases, and 4 bases lay outside the gene matches. Germline assignment: CDR1 SGHNT and CDR2 YYREEE (reference sequence). CDR3 sequence (DNA): TGTGCCAGCAGCCGCGGACTAGCGGGGGCCAATGAGCAGTTCTTC. This gives the protein CASSRGLAGANEQFF.

The CDR3 region is CASLAGNPGNTIYF. The CDR3 nucleotides are TGTGCCAGCCTGGCAGGGAACCCTGGAAACACCATATATTTT. The chain carries TRBV7-2 and TRBJ1-3, with a tentative D call TRBD1 (5 bases). CDR1 SGHTA and CDR2 FQGNSA come from the germline V gene. V lost 8 bases and J lost 2, with 13 bases in between. The CDR3 loop spans 14 amino acids.

The chain links TRBV28 to TRBJ2-1; 8 bases map to TRBD1. V lost 7 bases to trimming and J lost 4 bases; unmatched junction nucleotides: 12. The CDR3 covers 16 residues. The germline V gene encodes CDR1 MDHEN and CDR2 SYDVKM. The CDR3 DNA sequence: TGTGCCAGCACCGTGACCTCAGGGGGCTTTTACAATGAGCAGTTCTTC. Its translation: CASTVTSGGFYNEQFF.

The V call is TRBV5-5, the J call TRBJ1-1; no reliable D call. V was clipped by 0 bases and J by 8 bases, with 11 bases between them. CDR1 is SGHKS, CDR2 YYEKEE, per germline (reference sequence). CDR3 length: 13 amino acids. DNA for the CDR3: TGTGCCAGCAGCTTGGTAAACTCCATCGAAGCTTTCTTT. It yields the protein CASSLVNSIEAFF. Full variable domain (outside the CDR3, taken from reference TRBV5-5 and TRBJ1-1): DAGVTQSPTHLIKTRGQQVTLRCSPISGHKSVSWYQQVLGQGPQFIFQYYEKEERGRGNFPDRFSARQFPNYSSELNVNALLLGDSALYLCASSLVNSIEAFFGQGTRLTVV.

This chain connects TRBV19 to TRBJ2-3; TRBD2 matches at 11 bases. The germline gives CDR1 LNHDA, CDR2 SQIVND (reference sequence). The CDR3 has 15 amino acids. V shed 10 bases, J shed 5 bases, and the junction held 11 bases outside the gene matches. The CDR3 DNA is TGTGCCACAAGATCTAGCGGGGGGAACCGAGATACGCAGTATTTT. It encodes CATRSSGGNRDTQYF. The full variable domain, in which reference TRBV19 and TRBJ2-3 provide the parts outside the CDR3, is DGGITQSPKYLFRKEGQNVTLSCEQNLNHDAMYWYRQDPGQGLRLIYYSQIVNDFQKGDIAEGYSVSREKKESFPLTVTSAQKNPTAFYLCATRSSGGNRDTQYFGPGTRLTVL.

The genes are TRBV7-9 and TRBJ1-1; possible D gene TRBD1, 5 bases. The CDR3 sequence is 16 residues long. Germline V gene lookup returns CDR1 SEHNR and CDR2 FQNEAQ (reference sequence). Trimming took 1 base from V and 2 from J, leaving 14 bases between them. CDR3 amino acids: CASSLGQILFNTEAFF. The CDR3 coding sequence is TGTGCCAGCAGCTTAGGACAGATACTCTTCAACACTGAAGCTTTCTTT.

This clone came up once. The chain couples TRBV18 to TRBJ1-1; D not resolved. The V end was cut by 3 bases, the J end by 0 bases, with 11 bases between. The germline V gene has CDR1 KGHSH and CDR2 LQKENI. This CDR3 has 15 amino acids. The CDR3 loop is CASSPTKNMNTEAFF. CDR3 nucleotides: TGTGCCAGCTCACCTACTAAGAACATGAACACTGAAGCTTTCTTT.

This clone is a singleton in its sample. The chain carries TRBV6-5 and TRBJ1-4; 7 positions match TRBD1. The germline CDR1 and CDR2 sequences are MNHEY and SVGAGI. The ends lost 7 bases at V and 10 bases at J; junction bases unmatched: 12. The CDR3 runs 14 residues. CDR3 DNA sequence: TGTGCCAGCAAGGGGGCAAGGGGGTTTGTAAAACTGTTTTTT. The encoded protein is CASKGARGFVKLFF.

CDR3 sequence: CASSQGGGAPDTQYF. As DNA, the CDR3 is TGTGCCAGCAGCCAAGGCGGGGGGGCCCCAGATACGCAGTATTTT. The chain has TRBV3-1 (or the pseudogene TRBV3-2) and TRBJ2-3, with TRBD2 matching over 9 bases. The CDR3 contains 15 residues. Germline CDR1 reads LGHDT; CDR2 reads YNNKEL (reference sequence). With 1 base clipped from V and 4 bases from J, the junction kept 3 bases outside the gene matches.

The chain has TRBV7-3 and TRBJ2-6; D uncertain. The ends were cut back, 2 bases at V and 1 base at J, with 9 bases in the middle. Germline V gene data show CDR1 as SGHTA and CDR2 as FQGTGA. The length of the CDR3 is 16 residues. CDR3: CASSLGTSSGANVLTF. CDR3 coding DNA: TGTGCCAGCAGCTTAGGCACGTCGTCTGGGGCCAACGTCCTGACTTTC.

The V gene is TRBV9, the J gene TRBJ2-7; D may be TRBD2 (7 bases). The CDR3 is 15 amino acids. Germline CDR1 and CDR2: SGDLS and YYNGEE. The ends were cut back, 3 bases at V and 7 bases at J, with 20 bases in the middle. CDR3 residues: CASSAGGRGLSEQYF. CDR3 DNA sequence: TGTGCCAGCAGCGCGGGAGGCAGGGGTTTGTCGGAGCAGTACTTC.